This TCR beta chain was recovered during a study of cytomegalovirus exposure and HLA in healthy donors. Study results and limitations: Some highly shared sequence variants likely arose as a pipeline artifact. Later on, analysis showed that most CMV-associated TCR beta chains appeared to be HLA-restricted. V segments that were indistinguishable, TRBV6-2 and TRBV6-3 among them, were omitted from analysis. Being productive about 87% or about 30% of the time was typical of most TCR beta V segments in an earlier analysis.

CDR1 and CDR2 from the germline V gene are SGHRS and YFSETQ. V lost 1 base to trimming and J lost 2 bases, with 10 bases between them. This CDR3 contains 16 residues. In the case of this clone: Its specificity is unknown.

PCR employed 60 Vbeta and 13 Jbeta primers. Produced via immunoSEQ multiplex PCR; TCRdb's table is partial and in-frame only. The table shows some 95,000 clones, with about 78% occurring only once. This TCR came from a woman aged 40 to 50 in good health and CMV-seropositive. The sequencing input was PBMCs. This sequence joins TRBV5-1 and TRBJ1-6; perhaps TRBD1 as D (6 bases). The CDR3 bases are TGCGCCAGCAGCTTGCAGGGGTCAACCTATAATTCACCCCTCCACTTT. This codes for CASSLQGSTYNSPLHF.